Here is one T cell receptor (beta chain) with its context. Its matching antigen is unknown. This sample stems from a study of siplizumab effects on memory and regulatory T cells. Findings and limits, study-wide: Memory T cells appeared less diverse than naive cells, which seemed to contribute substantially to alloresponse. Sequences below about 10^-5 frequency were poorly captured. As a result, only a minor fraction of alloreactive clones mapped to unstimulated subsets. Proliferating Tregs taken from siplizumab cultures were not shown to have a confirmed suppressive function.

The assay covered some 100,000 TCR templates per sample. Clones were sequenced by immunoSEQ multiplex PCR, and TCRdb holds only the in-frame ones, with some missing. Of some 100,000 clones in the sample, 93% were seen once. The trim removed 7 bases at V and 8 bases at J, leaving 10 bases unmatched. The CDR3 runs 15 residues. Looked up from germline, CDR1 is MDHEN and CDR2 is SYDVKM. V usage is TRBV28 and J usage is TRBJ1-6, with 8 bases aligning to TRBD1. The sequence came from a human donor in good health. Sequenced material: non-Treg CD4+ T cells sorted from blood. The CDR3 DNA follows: TGTGCCAGCACTCACAGGGGGGTAGGATATTCACCCCTCCACTTT. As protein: CASTHRGVGYSPLHF. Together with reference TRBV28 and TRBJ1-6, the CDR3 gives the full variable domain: DVKVTQSSRYLVKRTGEKVFLECVQDMDHENMFWYRQDPGLGLRLIYFSYDVKMKEKGDIPEGYSVSREKKERFSLILESASTNQTSMYLCASTHRGVGYSPLHFGNGTRLTVT.